This T cell receptor (beta chain) was found in a study of OX40 agonist ivuxolimab in advanced cancers. Broadly, across the study: The costimulatory receptor OX40 (CD134) was targeted by ivuxolimab, a fully human IgG2 agonistic monoclonal antibody. Of the approximately 54 patients in dose escalation, about 20 had hepatocellular carcinoma, about 15 had melanoma, 9 had renal cell carcinoma and 9 had head and neck cancer. Three dose-escalation patients achieved partial responses, one with hepatocellular carcinoma and two with cutaneous melanoma. The monotherapy dose-escalation portion (N of about 47 patients) of the phase I ivuxolimab trial is reported in the paper. In the dose-escalation cohort, 82.7% of patients were male, and the mean age was roughly 60 years, with a range of 23 to 79. The purpose of peripheral TCRbeta sequencing was to test whether ivuxolimab changed TCR sequence diversity and led to clonal T-cell expansion. Intravenous ivuxolimab was administered to patients every 2 weeks at six dose levels: 0.01, 0.1, 0.3, 1.5, 3 and 10 mg/kg. Patients were allowed to have had prior anti-PD-1, anti-PD-L1 or anti-CTLA-4 therapy, and approximately 40% of the dose-escalation patients had previously received checkpoint inhibitors. Results the study describes overall, beyond this receptor: On average, CD8+ T cells showed more expanded clones than CD4+ T cells after ivuxolimab. Low levels of normalized T-cell clonal expansion were also seen in some patients who did not respond. The antigen specificity of the peripheral T cells that underwent clonal expansion was not determined. In partial responders in the 0.1-3.0 mg/kg groups, normalized peripheral clonal expansion was found to be among the lowest, especially among CD8+ T cells. At doses from 0.1 to 3.0 mg/kg, clonal expansion was seen in both CD4+ and CD8+ blood T cells between baseline and week 6.

Genomic DNA was isolated from the sorted cells so that the TCRbeta CDR3 region could be sequenced. The immunoSEQ Assay was used to sequence the TCRbeta CDR3 regions. Here the immuneACCESS table is served through TCRdb, limited to in-frame sequences with V and J called. Missing clones are a known gap in these copies; in checked studies unresolved V genes cover under half, and the rest lacks a known reason. Here the sample has around 65,000 clones; nearly 95% occur a single time. The ten largest clones represent under 15% of the sample. In the case of this clone: The specificity of this receptor is unknown. Nothing much larger sits one base from this clone, and base qualities are not available.

Patients with a history of autoimmune disease or receiving systemic immunosuppression were excluded from the trial. Peripheral blood for TCR sequencing was collected from all dose cohorts at baseline, on cycle 4 day 1, and on cycle 7 day 1. Samples came from an open-label, multicenter, first-in-human phase I dose-escalation trial of ivuxolimab. Adults with locally advanced or metastatic head and neck squamous cell, hepatocellular, melanoma or renal cell carcinoma were enrolled in the trial. Before TCR sequencing, CD4+ and CD8+ T cells were separately sorted from peripheral blood. The clonotype was recovered from an adult with an advanced solid tumor such as melanoma, head and neck, liver or kidney cancer. The starting material was CD4+ or CD8+ T cells sorted from blood, obtained in a trial of the OX40 agonist ivuxolimab.

The CDR3: CASIGPLEGPRNEKLFF. The DNA sequence follows: TGTGCCAGCATCGGCCCCTTAGAAGGGCCCCGTAATGAAAAACTGTTTTTT. Recombination joined TRBV2 with TRBJ1-4, with the D gene not clear enough to name. The germline V gene specifies SNHLY as CDR1 and FYNNEI as CDR2. Measured from the cysteine to the phenylalanine, the CDR3 is 17 residues long. The retained sequence is limited to the CDR3, 51 bases, with the frame set at the first base. V is reduced by 7 bases and J by 4 bases, leaving a spacing of 22 bases between them. With all but the CDR3 taken from the reference TRBV2 and TRBJ1-4 genes, the full variable domain is: EPEVTQTPSHQVTQMGQEVILRCVPISNHLYFYWYRQILGQKVEFLVSFYNNEISEKSEIFDDQFSVERPDGSNFTLKIRSTKLEDSAMYFCASIGPLEGPRNEKLFFGSGTQLSVL.